Each of the 30 T cell receptor beta chains below was sequenced from the same sample in a study of a mutant IDH1 vaccine in newly diagnosed glioma. TCRdb's table, derived via immunoSEQ multiplex PCR, lists solely in-frame clones and lacks some. Here the sample spans about 48,000 clones, more than 60% being singletons. Sample time point: week 35, safety follow-up. Topical imiquimod was applied with each vaccine dose, which held 300 ug of mutant IDH1 20-mer peptide. No antigens are known for them. The source material was PBMCs, sampled from a glioma patient whose treatment included an IDH1 peptide vaccine. The origin of the receptors is a man aged 40-50 years with glioma.

CDR3 region: CAWVRGAGGKNEQFF. The CDR3 DNA is TGTGCCTGGGTGCGGGGTGCGGGGGGGAAAAATGAGCAGTTCTTC. V is TRBV30 and J is TRBJ2-1, with TRBD2 matching over 9 bases. Germline V CDR1 and CDR2: GTSNPN, SVGIG (reference sequence). The V and J ends lost 5 bases and 7 bases, in that order; junction bases with no gene match: 12. This CDR3 region has 15 residues.

The J gene is TRBJ2-1, the V gene TRBV18, with TRBD1 as a possible D gene (6 bases). The CDR3 loop spans 15 amino acids. Trimming left V 5 bases short and J 3 bases short, with 14 bases between. Germline V CDR1 and CDR2: KGHSH, LQKENI. In DNA form, the CDR3 reads TGTGCCAGCTCAGGGGGCCAGGACCTCTACAATGAGCAGTTCTTC. This encodes CASSGGQDLYNEQFF.

This chain uses TRBV6-1 with TRBJ1-2; D gene ambiguous. The CDR3 has 14 amino acids. The germline gives CDR1 MNHNS, CDR2 SASEGT. Trimming cost V 1 base and J 4 bases, with 10 bases left between them. The CDR3: CASSEEPGIYGYTF. For the CDR3, the DNA is TGTGCCAGCAGTGAAGAACCAGGAATCTATGGCTACACCTTC.

This rearrangement joins TRBV5-1 to TRBJ2-2, with 8 bases matching TRBD1. V was pared by 2 bases and J by 7 bases, with 10 bases of the junction left unmatched. CDR3 length: 16 residues. Per the germline V gene, CDR1 is SGHRS and CDR2 is YFSETQ. Written as DNA, the CDR3 is TGCGCCAGCAGCTTCGATCTGACAGGGGTGGTCGGGGAGCTGTTTTTT. Its translation is CASSFDLTGVVGELFF.

This chain links TRBV6-5 with TRBJ1-3; no definite D call. The CDR3 contains 15 residues. The V and J ends lost 5 bases and 0 bases respectively, with 11 bases between them. The germline V gene encodes CDR1 MNHEY and CDR2 SVGAGI. The CDR3, as DNA: TGTGCCAGCAGTGCCCGACACAGCTCTGGAAACACCATATATTTT. It encodes CASSARHSSGNTIYF.

The CDR3 loop is CASSTGTGGGQPQHF. CDR3 DNA: TGTGCCAGCAGTACAGGGACAGGGGGCGGTCAGCCCCAGCATTTT. J is TRBJ1-5 and V is TRBV27; 12 bases are a match to TRBD1. Germline V CDR1 and CDR2: MNHEY, SMNVEV (reference sequence). This CDR3 spans 15 amino acids. V was clipped by 5 bases and J by 6 bases; unmatched bases: 5.

The genes are TRBV19 and TRBJ1-1, with a weak D call TRBD1 (5 bases). Trimming cost V 5 bases and J 6 bases, with 16 bases left between them. Germline values: CDR1 LNHDA, CDR2 SQIVND (reference sequence). This CDR3 region has 14 residues. DNA for the CDR3: TGTGCCAGTAGTGCCCGCGGGGGGACGGCTGAAGCTTTCTTT. This translates into CASSARGGTAEAFF.

DNA for the CDR3: TGTGCCTGGTCAGACGCTATCTCTGGAAACACCATATATTTT. Protein sequence: CAWSDAISGNTIYF. This rearrangement joins TRBV30 to TRBJ1-3; no clear D gene. This CDR3 is built from 14 residues. V was trimmed by 5 bases and J by 0 bases, leaving 11 bases between them. The germline CDR1 and CDR2 sequences are GTSNPN and SVGIG (reference sequence).

The genes are TRBV6-1 and TRBJ2-7, with D possibly TRBD1 on 6 matching bases. With 5 bases removed from V and 5 bases from J, the gap between germline ends came to 16 bases. Per germline, CDR1 MNHNS and CDR2 SASEGT. The CDR3 totals 14 residues. The CDR3 bases are TGTGCCAGCAGTCACGGACAGCTCTCGGACGAGCAGTACTTC. Its protein product is CASSHGQLSDEQYF.

DNA for the CDR3: TGTGCCAGCAGTTACCTCAGGGGGTCCGGTTTTTATGGCTACACCTTC. Translation: CASSYLRGSGFYGYTF. The gene calls are TRBV6-6 and TRBJ1-2; 7 bases fit TRBD1. V lost 2 bases to trimming and J lost 5 bases; unmatched junction nucleotides: 11. The CDR3 extends over 16 amino acids. CDR1 is MNHNY and CDR2 is SVGAGI in the germline V gene (reference sequence).

This clone occurred once. This chain joins TRBV5-1 and TRBJ1-1; no definite D call. From germline, CDR1 is SGHRS and CDR2 YFSETQ. The CDR3 is made up of 13 amino acids. V lost 3 bases, J lost 4 bases, and 10 bases lay in between. The CDR3 here is CASSYEGVTEAFF. As DNA, the CDR3 is TGCGCCAGCAGCTACGAGGGTGTCACTGAAGCTTTCTTT.

The sample holds a few counts of this clone. The chain couples TRBV19 to TRBJ1-2; D not resolved. CDR1 LNHDA and CDR2 SQIVND come from the germline V gene (reference sequence). Between the trimmed V and J ends, which lost 1 base and 0 bases, there was a span of 9 bases. CDR3 length equals 15 residues. CDR3: CASSIVGRANYGYTF. The CDR3 DNA follows: TGTGCCAGTAGTATAGTTGGGCGAGCTAACTATGGCTACACCTTC.

The chain links TRBV5-1 to TRBJ2-3, with 9 bases matching TRBD1. With V trimmed by 3 bases and J by 5 bases, 4 bases remained unmatched. The CDR3 has 14 amino acids. CDR1 is SGHRS, CDR2 YFSETQ, per germline. CDR3 sequence (DNA): TGCGCCAGCAGCTCGGGACAGGGAAGAGATACGCAGTATTTT. As protein: CASSSGQGRDTQYF. Complete variable domain (other parts from reference TRBV5-1 and TRBJ2-3): KAGVTQTPRYLIKTRGQQVTLSCSPISGHRSVSWYQQTPGQGLQFLFEYFSETQRNKGNFPGRFSGRQFSNSRSEMNVSTLELGDSALYLCASSSGQGRDTQYFGPGTRLTVL.

This clone showed up just once. The J gene is TRBJ2-1, the V gene TRBV4-2; D perhaps matches TRBD2 (7 bases). Germline CDR1 reads LGHNA; CDR2 reads YNFKEQ. V lost 4 bases and J 2 bases, leaving 24 bases between the germline ends. The CDR3 totals 19 residues. CDR3 coding DNA: TGTGCCAGCAGCCCGAGGGGGGGCGGATTATCACAAACCTACAATGAGCAGTTCTTC. Its translation is CASSPRGGGLSQTYNEQFF.

This clone was seen a few times. Written as DNA, the CDR3 is TGTGCCAGAAGCTTGATCGGCAGGAACGTGACCGGGGAGCTGTTTTTT. As protein: CARSLIGRNVTGELFF. The gene calls are TRBV5-3 and TRBJ2-2; D gene unclear. TRBV5-3 is filed as an ORF, its function uncertain. V was cut by 1 base and J by 5 bases, with 15 bases left in between. The CDR3 spans 16 residues.

CDR3 loop: CASRPARGELFF. The DNA for the CDR3 is TGTGCCAGCAGACCAGCGCGAGGGGAGCTGTTTTTT. The V and J genes are TRBV6-5 and TRBJ2-2; D ambiguous. V was shortened by 6 bases and J by 8 bases, with 10 bases between the two germline ends. In germline, CDR1 is MNHEY, CDR2 SVGAGI. CDR3 length: 12 residues.

The genes are TRBV30 and TRBJ1-6; no firm D call. Deletions cut 0 bases from V and 2 bases from J, with 8 bases between. CDR3 length: 15 residues. Germline V gene lookup returns CDR1 GTSNPN and CDR2 SVGIG (reference sequence). CDR3 protein: CAWSVPGAYNSPLHF. CDR3 bases: TGTGCCTGGAGTGTCCCCGGTGCCTATAATTCACCCCTCCACTTT.

This chain links TRBV7-9 with TRBJ2-5; perhaps TRBD2 as D (6 bases). The V gene lost 0 bases and the J gene lost 1 base, with 6 bases spanning the gap. Looked up from germline, CDR1 is SEHNR and CDR2 is FQNEAQ (reference sequence). The CDR3 covers 14 residues. CDR3 DNA sequence: TGTGCCAGCAGCTTAGCGGGGGGCCAAGAGACCCAGTACTTC. Translation: CASSLAGGQETQYF.

The gene calls are TRBV2 and TRBJ2-2; D could derive from TRBD1 or TRBD2 (5 bases each). V was cut by 2 bases and J by 6 bases, with 7 bases left in between. CDR1 and CDR2 (germline): SNHLY, FYNNEI. This CDR3 spans 13 amino acids. The CDR3: CASSEWGPGELFF. CDR3 DNA: TGTGCCAGCAGTGAATGGGGACCCGGGGAGCTGTTTTTT. Using reference TRBV2 and TRBJ2-2 for the parts outside the CDR3, the full variable domain is EPEVTQTPSHQVTQMGQEVILRCVPISNHLYFYWYRQILGQKVEFLVSFYNNEISEKSEIFDDQFSVERPDGSNFTLKIRSTKLEDSAMYFCASSEWGPGELFFGEGSRLTVL.

The V call is TRBV30, the J call TRBJ2-5, with TRBD2 as a possible D gene (6 bases). Between the trimmed V and J ends, which lost 2 bases and 8 bases, there was a span of 15 bases. Germline V lookup: CDR1 GTSNPN, CDR2 SVGIG (reference sequence). CDR3 size: 13 residues. The CDR3 DNA is TGTGCCTGGAGTCGGGACTCAAGGGGAACCCAGTACTTC. The encoded protein is CAWSRDSRGTQYF.

The chain has TRBV13 and TRBJ1-1, with D possibly matching TRBD1 (5 bases). Trimming removed 5 bases from V and 1 base from J, with 23 bases in between. Germline CDR1 is PRHDT and CDR2 is FYEKMQ (reference sequence). The CDR3 totals 18 residues. CDR3 in DNA: TGTGCCAGCAGCCGACTAGAAGGTGCGGCAGGGTGGAACACTGAAGCTTTCTTT. Translated, it gives CASSRLEGAAGWNTEAFF.

The chain joins TRBV7-8 to TRBJ2-2, with 13 positions matching TRBD2. The V segment lost 5 bases and the J segment 7 bases; nucleotides outside the gene matches: 7. The CDR3 covers 16 residues. Germline V gene data show CDR1 as SGHVS and CDR2 as FQNEAQ. For the CDR3, the DNA is TGTGCCAGCAGCCCACTAGCGGGGGGGCGCGACGGGGAGCTGTTTTTT. Residues: CASSPLAGGRDGELFF.

The chain links TRBV9 to TRBJ2-2; 10 bases are a match to TRBD1. Germline CDR1 and CDR2: SGDLS and YYNGEE. With V trimmed by 1 base and J by 6 bases, 9 bases remained unmatched. The CDR3 length is 17 residues. CDR3 protein: CASSVWPGTGVAGELFF. The CDR3 DNA reads as TGTGCCAGCAGCGTATGGCCCGGGACAGGGGTCGCCGGGGAGCTGTTTTTT.

The chain couples TRBV5-1 to TRBJ2-7, with D perhaps TRBD1 or TRBD2 (5 bases each). The V gene's germline CDR1 is SGHRS and CDR2 YFSETQ. V lost 0 bases, J lost 3 bases, and 10 bases lay in between. This CDR3 comprises 14 residues. CDR3 coding DNA: TGCGCCAGCAGCTTGGAAGGGACCGGCTACGAGCAGTACTTC. Its translation is CASSLEGTGYEQYF.

This clone was recorded once. V and J are TRBV6-5 and TRBJ2-7; 9 bases line up with TRBD1. Germline CDR1 MNHEY, CDR2 SVGAGI. This CDR3 comprises 15 residues. V shed 2 bases and J 2 bases; nucleotides not matched to a gene: 4. CDR3 protein: CASSYRGQGTYEQYF. The CDR3 DNA reads as TGTGCCAGCAGTTACCGGGGACAGGGTACCTACGAGCAGTACTTC.

This clone was detected a few times. The chain carries TRBV7-9 and TRBJ1-2; 8 nucleotides align to TRBD1. The CDR3 sequence is 11 residues long. V gave up 6 bases and J gave up 8 bases; unmatched junction bases: 2. Germline CDR1 reads SEHNR; CDR2 reads FQNEAQ (reference sequence). In DNA, the CDR3 is TGTGCCAGCAGGGACAGGGAAGGCTACACCTTC. Translation gives CASRDREGYTF.

V is TRBV2 and J is TRBJ1-6; D is unresolved. Between the trimmed V and J ends, which lost 3 bases and 5 bases, there was a span of 11 bases. This CDR3 spans 15 amino acids. CDR1 is SNHLY and CDR2 is FYNNEI in the germline V gene. The CDR3 region has the DNA TGTGCCAGCAGTGATCAGACGGGGAATAATTCACCCCTCCACTTT. This codes for CASSDQTGNNSPLHF.

The gene calls are TRBV6-5 and TRBJ1-2; possibly TRBD1 for D (6 bases). The CDR3 is 15 residues long. CDR1 is MNHEY, CDR2 SVGAGI, per germline. The V end was cut by 6 bases, the J end by 4 bases, with 18 bases between. The CDR3 bases are TGTGCCAGCAGCCCCGAATACAGGGCCGCCTATGGCTACACCTTC. Its protein is CASSPEYRAAYGYTF.

The genes are TRBV6-6 and TRBJ1-1; no clear D gene. Deletions cut 2 bases from V and 0 bases from J, with 7 bases between. This CDR3 is 14 amino acids long. Germline values: CDR1 MNHNY, CDR2 SVGAGI (reference sequence). The CDR3 coding sequence is TGTGCCAGCAGTTACGGTCTCGTGAACACTGAAGCTTTCTTT. It translates to CASSYGLVNTEAFF.

The sample holds a few counts of this clone. The genes are TRBV10-2 and TRBJ2-7; 10 nucleotides line up with TRBD1. Looked up from germline, CDR1 is WSHSY and CDR2 is SAAADI. The CDR3 is made up of 13 amino acids. Germline trimming cut 10 bases from V and 2 bases from J; bases unmatched to any gene: 5. Written as DNA, the CDR3 is TGCGCCACCCGGGACAGGGGTACCTACGAGCAGTACTTC. Its translation is CATRDRGTYEQYF.